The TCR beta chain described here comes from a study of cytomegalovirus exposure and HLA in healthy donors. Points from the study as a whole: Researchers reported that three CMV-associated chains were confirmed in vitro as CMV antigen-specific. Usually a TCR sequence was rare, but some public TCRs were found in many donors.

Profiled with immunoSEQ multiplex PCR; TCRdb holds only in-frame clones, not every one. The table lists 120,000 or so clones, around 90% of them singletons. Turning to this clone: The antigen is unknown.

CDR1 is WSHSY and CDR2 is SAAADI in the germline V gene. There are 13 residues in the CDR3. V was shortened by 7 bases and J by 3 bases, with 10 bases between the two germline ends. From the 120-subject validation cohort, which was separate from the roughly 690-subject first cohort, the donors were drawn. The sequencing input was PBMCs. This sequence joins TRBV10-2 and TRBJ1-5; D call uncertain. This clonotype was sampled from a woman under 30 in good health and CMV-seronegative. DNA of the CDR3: TGCGCCAGCACGTACAGATACAATCAGCCCCAGCATTTT. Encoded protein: CASTYRYNQPQHF.